This entry lists 20 T cell receptor beta chains sequenced from one sample in a study of blood T cell repertoires in COVID-19. The protocol was immunoSEQ multiplex PCR, while the TCRdb copy is restricted to in-frame clones and leaves out a portion. This table has 250,000 to 300,000 clones, roughly 91% appearing once. The sample was peripheral blood. The receptors were sampled from a middle-aged woman who had recovered from COVID-19.

This chain uses TRBV7-9 with TRBJ1-2; 7 bases are a match to TRBD1. This CDR3 contains 17 residues. Looked up from germline, CDR1 is SEHNR and CDR2 is FQNEAQ (reference sequence). The ends lost 5 bases at V and 6 bases at J; junction bases unmatched: 18. CDR3 protein: CASSAPPPADRADGYTF. The CDR3 DNA reads as TGTGCCAGCAGCGCCCCCCCACCCGCCGACAGGGCCGATGGCTACACCTTC.

The chain employs TRBV5-4 and TRBJ2-1; the match to TRBD2 covers 7 bases. The CDR3 extends over 15 amino acids. J lost 3 bases, V lost 0 bases, and 3 bases had no gene match. Germline loops: CDR1 SGHNT, CDR2 YYREEE (reference sequence). CDR3: CASSLDPSGYNEQFF. The CDR3 coding sequence is TGTGCCAGCAGCTTGGACCCTAGCGGCTACAATGAGCAGTTCTTC.

The rearrangement joins TRBV10-3 to TRBJ2-2; 7 nucleotides align to TRBD1. The CDR3 sequence is 13 residues long. V lost 10 bases to trimming and J lost 5 bases; unmatched junction nucleotides: 7. Germline CDR1 ENHRY, CDR2 SYGVKD. The CDR3 here is CATRDRETGELFF. The CDR3 DNA reads TGTGCCACCCGGGACAGAGAGACCGGGGAGCTGTTTTTT.

The chain couples TRBV7-9 to TRBJ1-2; no definite D call. CDR1 and CDR2 (germline): SEHNR, FQNEAQ (reference sequence). V lost 1 base and J lost 8, with 20 bases in between. CDR3 length: 16 amino acids. The CDR3 reads CASSLGGSSELWGYTF. CDR3 bases: TGTGCCAGCAGCTTAGGTGGGTCAAGCGAACTGTGGGGCTACACCTTC.

The chain employs TRBV25-1 and TRBJ2-1, with a possible D match to TRBD1 (5 bases). The germline CDR1 and CDR2 sequences are MGHDK and SYGVNS. Trimming removed 7 bases at V and 6 bases at J, with 16 bases between. The CDR3 is 14 amino acids. CDR3 nucleotides: TGTGCCAGCACCATGGGGCCCCAAGGCAATGAGCAGTTCTTC. Translated, it gives CASTMGPQGNEQFF. The full variable domain, with the rest looked up from reference TRBV25-1 and TRBJ2-1, is EADIYQTPRYLVIGTGKKITLECSQTMGHDKMYWYQQDPGMELHLIHYSYGVNSTEKGDLSSESTVSRIRTEHFPLTLESARPSHTSQYLCASTMGPQGNEQFFGPGTRLTVL.

J is TRBJ2-1 and V is TRBV4-1, with D possibly being TRBD2 (6 bases). The CDR3 length is 13 residues. Germline loops: CDR1 MGHRA, CDR2 YSYEKL. Trimming cost V 4 bases and J 7 bases, with 11 bases left between them. CDR3 region: CASSPSGWNEQFF. The CDR3 region has the DNA TGCGCCAGCAGCCCAAGCGGGTGGAATGAGCAGTTCTTC.

In its sample, this clone was seen once. The chain is built from TRBV6-5 and TRBJ2-2; D is perhaps TRBD2 (5 bases). Germline V gives CDR1 MNHEY, CDR2 SVGAGI. V was trimmed by 7 bases and J by 0 bases, leaving 6 bases between them. The CDR3 is made up of 13 amino acids. This CDR3 is CASNGANTGELFF. The CDR3 DNA sequence: TGTGCCAGCAACGGGGCGAACACCGGGGAGCTGTTTTTT.

This chain links TRBV18 with TRBJ1-3, with 7 bases identical to TRBD1. This CDR3 has 16 amino acids. V lost 5 bases, J lost 0 bases, and 7 bases stayed unmatched. Germline V CDR1 and CDR2: KGHSH, LQKENI. The CDR3 region is CASSSTGQSSGNTIYF. The DNA for the CDR3 is TGTGCCAGCTCATCGACGGGACAGAGCTCTGGAAACACCATATATTTT.

The rearrangement joins TRBV5-4 to TRBJ2-4; D perhaps matches TRBD2 (6 bases). Germline CDR1 reads SGHNT; CDR2 reads YYREEE (reference sequence). The CDR3 has 16 amino acids. V lost 2 bases, J lost 1 base, and 13 bases lay in between. In nucleotides, the CDR3 is TGTGCCAGCAGCTTTGGGGGGATTCCGGCCAAAAACATTCAGTACTTC. This translates into CASSFGGIPAKNIQYF.

The genes are TRBV5-1 and TRBJ2-7, with 11 bases matching TRBD1. Trimming took 4 bases from V and 2 from J; bases not matched to a gene: 5. CDR3 length: 15 residues. Per germline, CDR1 SGHRS and CDR2 YFSETQ. The CDR3 is CASSRTGQGAYEQYF. The CDR3 nucleotides are TGCGCCAGCAGCCGTACGGGACAGGGGGCCTACGAGCAGTACTTC.

This clone showed up just once. This sequence joins TRBV19 and TRBJ1-1; TRBD1 might be the D (5 bases). With 8 bases removed from V and 2 bases from J, the gap between germline ends came to 12 bases. CDR3 length equals 13 residues. Germline V gives CDR1 LNHDA, CDR2 SQIVND (reference sequence). CDR3 residues: CASGVTVNTEAFF. The CDR3 DNA reads as TGTGCCAGTGGGGTGACAGTTAACACTGAAGCTTTCTTT.

This clone was seen a handful of times. The same CDR3 arises from other DNA sequences in this sample as well. The chain is built from TRBV28 and TRBJ2-5, with D tentatively TRBD2 (6 bases). The V end lost 3 bases, the J end lost 5 bases, and 16 bases lay between the germline ends. The CDR3 has 15 amino acids. Germline V gene lookup returns CDR1 MDHEN and CDR2 SYDVKM. In nucleotides, the CDR3 is TGTGCCAGCAGTTTGGGGCAGGGAGGAAGGGAGACCCAGTACTTC. Translating it yields CASSLGQGGRETQYF.

This chain links TRBV5-1 with TRBJ1-2; a possible D gene is TRBD1 (6 bases). Germline V gene sequence: CDR1 SGHRS, CDR2 YFSETQ. The CDR3 runs to 14 residues. V lost 0 bases and J 5 bases, leaving 11 bases between the germline ends. CDR3 amino acids: CASSLGGGAYGYTF. In nucleotides, the CDR3 is TGCGCCAGCAGCTTGGGCGGGGGGGCATATGGCTACACCTTC.

The V gene is TRBV9, the J gene TRBJ1-1; no firm D call. CDR3 length: 15 amino acids. V lost 0 bases, J lost 2 bases, and 11 bases lay in between. Germline lookup yields CDR1 SGDLS and CDR2 YYNGEE. The CDR3 is CASSVGPGANTEAFF. CDR3 nucleotide sequence: TGTGCCAGCAGCGTAGGCCCGGGAGCAAACACTGAAGCTTTCTTT.

This clone was observed once. This rearrangement joins TRBV6-6 to TRBJ1-4; D is possibly TRBD1 (5 bases). The CDR3 sequence is 13 residues long. V lost 2 bases, J lost 12 bases, and 13 bases lay in between. In germline, CDR1 is MNHNY, CDR2 SVGAGI (reference sequence). In nucleotides, the CDR3 is TGTGCCAGCAGTTACCCCCAGGGCCCAGAACTGTTTTTT. The encoded protein is CASSYPQGPELFF.

The V and J genes are TRBV30 and TRBJ2-7; no definite D call. Between the trimmed V and J ends, which lost 1 base and 3 bases, there was a span of 4 bases. Germline assignment: CDR1 GTSNPN and CDR2 SVGIG (reference sequence). The CDR3 covers 11 residues. CDR3 DNA: TGTGCCTGGAGTGCGGGCTACGAGCAGTACTTC. It specifies CAWSAGYEQYF.

The gene calls are TRBV11-3 and TRBJ2-2, with TRBD2 identical over 10 bases. The J segment lost 6 bases and the V segment lost 1 base, leaving 11 bases of the junction unmatched. The CDR3 runs to 18 residues. CDR1 is SGHNT and CDR2 is YENEEA in the germline V gene. Here the CDR3 reads CASSLGRASGRRPGELFF. The CDR3 bases are TGTGCCAGCAGCTTAGGACGGGCTAGCGGGAGACGACCCGGGGAGCTGTTTTTT.

This chain joins TRBV6-5 and TRBJ2-7; no definite D call. This CDR3 comprises 13 residues. In germline, CDR1 is MNHEY, CDR2 SVGAGI. The V end was cut by 11 bases, the J end by 0 bases, with 14 bases between. In nucleotides, the CDR3 is TGTGCCCCGAAGCGCTCCCCCTCCTACGAGCAGTACTTC. It yields the protein CAPKRSPSYEQYF.

The chain links TRBV27 to TRBJ2-7, with TRBD2 identical over 10 bases. This CDR3 is 11 amino acids long. CDR1 and CDR2 (germline): MNHEY, SMNVEV (reference sequence). The J segment lost 7 bases and the V segment lost 10 bases, leaving 4 bases of the junction unmatched. The CDR3 is CATAAGGEQYF. CDR3 in DNA: TGTGCCACAGCAGCGGGAGGGGAGCAGTACTTC.

This chain uses TRBV18 with TRBJ2-1; TRBD2 agrees at 7 bases. The CDR3 covers 19 residues. The germline V gene encodes CDR1 KGHSH and CDR2 LQKENI. V lost 3 bases to trimming and J lost 1 base; unmatched junction nucleotides: 15. The CDR3 protein is CASSPWGFGGSRSYNEQFF. CDR3 DNA: TGTGCCAGCTCACCCTGGGGCTTCGGCGGGAGTAGGTCCTACAATGAGCAGTTCTTC. Combining the CDR3 with reference TRBV18 and TRBJ2-1 gives the whole variable domain NAGVMQNPRHLVRRRGQEARLRCSPMKGHSHVYWYRQLPEEGLKFMVYLQKENIIDESGMPKERFSAEFPKEGPSILRIQQVVRGDSAAYFCASSPWGFGGSRSYNEQFFGPGTRLTVL.